A single sample gave rise to the 18 T cell receptor beta chains below, sequenced in a study of blood T cell repertoires in COVID-19. The data were produced by immunoSEQ multiplex PCR, yet TCRdb's version contains in-frame clones alone and is incomplete. The data hold under 250,000 clones, with roughly three quarters observed a single time. Sequenced input: peripheral blood. The receptors originated from a woman aged 40 to 50 with COVID-19, enrolled during active disease.

The chain carries TRBV7-2 and TRBJ2-1; 7 nucleotides line up with TRBD1. The CDR3 covers 14 residues. Germline trimming cut 6 bases from V and 8 bases from J; bases unmatched to any gene: 10. CDR1 and CDR2 from the germline V gene are SGHTA and FQGNSA. This CDR3 reads CASRPGQPTDEQFF. CDR3 bases: TGTGCCAGCAGACCGGGACAGCCGACGGATGAGCAGTTCTTC.

This clone was seen once. This chain uses TRBV5-1 with TRBJ2-1; 16 bases fit TRBD2. Germline assignment: CDR1 SGHRS and CDR2 YFSETQ. Germline trimming cut 5 bases from V and 6 bases from J; bases unmatched to any gene: 11. CDR3 length equals 18 residues. Here the CDR3 reads CASSPIVGLAGGGNEQFF. The CDR3 DNA follows: TGCGCCAGCAGTCCGATAGTGGGACTAGCGGGGGGGGGCAATGAGCAGTTCTTC.

This clone was seen many times. The chain recombines TRBV20-1 with TRBJ2-1, with D unclear. Trimming removed 5 bases from V and 9 bases from J, with 11 bases in between. This CDR3 region has 11 residues. Germline CDR1 reads DFQATT; CDR2 reads SNEGSKA (reference sequence). The CDR3 here is CSAPGKSEQFF. For the CDR3, the DNA is TGCAGTGCTCCAGGCAAGTCTGAGCAGTTCTTC.

CDR3 amino acids: CSARDQGGQFF. In DNA, the CDR3 is TGCAGTGCTAGAGACCAGGGGGGGCAGTTCTTC. This rearrangement joins TRBV20-1 to TRBJ2-1, with D maybe TRBD1 (7 bases). Germline assignment: CDR1 DFQATT and CDR2 SNEGSKA (reference sequence). Trimming cost V 0 bases and J 12 bases, with 9 bases left between them. The CDR3 covers 11 residues.

V gene TRBV6-5 combines with J gene TRBJ1-1, with D perhaps TRBD1 (6 bases). With 6 bases removed from V and 6 bases from J, the gap between germline ends came to 14 bases. CDR3 length: 13 residues. Germline V lookup: CDR1 MNHEY, CDR2 SVGAGI. The CDR3, as DNA: TGTGCCAGCAGGAGGGGACCAGGGGCTGAAGCTTTCTTT. Translation gives CASRRGPGAEAFF.

This clone was seen just once. The rearrangement joins TRBV3-1 (or the pseudogene TRBV3-2) to TRBJ1-1; 7 nucleotides agree with TRBD1. The germline V gene has CDR1 LGHDT and CDR2 YNNKEL (reference sequence). The CDR3 has 15 residues. V was clipped by 5 bases and J by 4 bases; unmatched bases: 10. This chain's CDR3 is CASSTRPKGATEAFF. The CDR3 nucleotides are TGTGCCAGCAGCACCAGGCCCAAGGGGGCCACTGAAGCTTTCTTT.

The rearrangement joins TRBV6-1 to TRBJ2-5; D is possibly TRBD1 (5 bases). The CDR3 sequence is 11 residues long. CDR1 is MNHNS, CDR2 SASEGT, per germline. V lost 9 bases, J lost 5 bases, and 10 bases lay in between. CDR3 nucleotide sequence: TGTGCCAGTCAGGGTTGGGAGACCCAGTACTTC. This encodes CASQGWETQYF.

This sequence joins TRBV18 and TRBJ2-7, with 11 bases fitting TRBD1. CDR3 size: 16 residues. With 4 bases clipped from V and 7 bases from J, the junction kept 12 bases outside the gene matches. In germline, CDR1 is KGHSH, CDR2 LQKENI. CDR3 loop: CASSLPRTGGAGEQYF. For the CDR3, the DNA is TGTGCCAGCTCACTACCGCGGACAGGGGGCGCGGGGGAGCAGTACTTC. The entire variable domain, with the rest obtained from reference TRBV18 and TRBJ2-7, is as follows: NAGVMQNPRHLVRRRGQEARLRCSPMKGHSHVYWYRQLPEEGLKFMVYLQKENIIDESGMPKERFSAEFPKEGPSILRIQQVVRGDSAAYFCASSLPRTGGAGEQYFGPGTRLTVT.

The CDR3 nucleotides are TGTGCCAGCAAGGAGGTCGGGTACGAGCAGTACTTC. Residues: CASKEVGYEQYF. The chain carries TRBV7-2 and TRBJ2-7; TRBD2 is a possible D gene (5 bases). Germline CDR1 reads SGHTA; CDR2 reads FQGNSA. This CDR3 is 12 amino acids long. V gave up 7 bases and J gave up 4 bases, with 11 bases separating them.

This chain uses TRBV6-5 with TRBJ1-5; D is ambiguous. V lost 0 bases and J lost 3, with 6 bases in between. The CDR3 is 14 amino acids. Germline values: CDR1 MNHEY, CDR2 SVGAGI. CDR3: CASSYSGYNQPQHF. The CDR3 coding sequence is TGTGCCAGCAGTTACTCGGGCTACAATCAGCCCCAGCATTTT.

This clone was seen a handful of times. The chain is built from TRBV4-3 and TRBJ1-6, with TRBD1 matching 7 bases. Germline CDR1 is LGHNA and CDR2 is YSLEER. This CDR3 has 15 residues. With V trimmed by 3 bases and J by 10 bases, 9 bases remained unmatched. CDR3 residues: CASSQNRGTNSPLHF. DNA of the CDR3: TGCGCCAGCAGCCAGAACAGGGGTACAAACTCACCCCTCCACTTT.

The chain links TRBV5-4 to TRBJ2-5; D possibly corresponds to TRBD1 (6 bases). Germline V CDR1 and CDR2: SGHNT, YYREEE (reference sequence). Trimming removed 3 bases from V and 1 base from J, with 10 bases in between. The CDR3 is made up of 14 amino acids. Here the CDR3 reads CASSYRTAQETQYF. As DNA, the CDR3 is TGTGCCAGCAGCTACCGGACAGCCCAAGAGACCCAGTACTTC. Full variable domain (rest looked up from reference TRBV5-4 and TRBJ2-5): ETGVTQSPTHLIKTRGQQVTLRCSSQSGHNTVSWYQQALGQGPQFIFQYYREEENGRGNFPPRFSGLQFPNYSSELNVNALELDDSALYLCASSYRTAQETQYFGPGTRLLVL.

To note about this clone: The sample contains more than one DNA sequence encoding this CDR3. The CDR3, as DNA: TGTGCCAGTAGTCCGGGACTGCAAGAGACCCAGTACTTC. Protein product: CASSPGLQETQYF. This rearrangement joins TRBV19 to TRBJ2-5; tentative D call: TRBD2 (6 bases). The V end lost 5 bases, the J end lost 2 bases, and 9 bases lay between the germline ends. CDR1 and CDR2 from the germline V gene are LNHDA and SQIVND (reference sequence). The CDR3 contains 13 residues.

V is TRBV7-2 and J is TRBJ1-6; D remains unclear. V lost 4 bases to trimming and J lost 0 bases, with 10 bases between them. Germline lookup yields CDR1 SGHTA and CDR2 FQGNSA. This CDR3 contains 16 residues. CDR3 nucleotide sequence: TGTGCCAGCAGCTCCGTGGGGAGCTCCTATAATTCACCCCTCCACTTT. Amino acid sequence: CASSSVGSSYNSPLHF.

This clone has just one count. The V and J genes are TRBV6-5 and TRBJ2-7; 7 bases fit TRBD1. This CDR3 has 14 residues. Germline V lookup: CDR1 MNHEY, CDR2 SVGAGI. Germline trimming cut 2 bases from V and 3 bases from J; bases unmatched to any gene: 4. The CDR3 spells CASSYGQAGYEQYF. In DNA, the CDR3 is TGTGCCAGCAGTTACGGACAGGCGGGCTACGAGCAGTACTTC.

This clone was detected only a few times. This rearrangement joins TRBV18 to TRBJ2-2; D is ambiguous. The V gene's germline CDR1 is KGHSH and CDR2 LQKENI. V gave up 6 bases and J gave up 3 bases, with 14 bases separating them. The CDR3 sequence is 15 residues long. The CDR3 sequence is CASSPSRLDTGELFF. The DNA for the CDR3 is TGTGCCAGCTCTCCCTCGAGGCTGGACACCGGGGAGCTGTTTTTT.

This clone has only one observation. V is TRBV5-1 and J is TRBJ2-7; possibly TRBD1 for D (5 bases). The CDR3 covers 14 residues. V lost 0 bases to trimming and J lost 5 bases, with 12 bases between them. Germline assignment: CDR1 SGHRS and CDR2 YFSETQ. CDR3 coding DNA: TGCGCCAGCAGCTTGGGACAGAGAGCCCACGAGCAGTACTTC. Translated: CASSLGQRAHEQYF. Full variable domain (missing parts from reference TRBV5-1 and TRBJ2-7): KAGVTQTPRYLIKTRGQQVTLSCSPISGHRSVSWYQQTPGQGLQFLFEYFSETQRNKGNFPGRFSGRQFSNSRSEMNVSTLELGDSALYLCASSLGQRAHEQYFGPGTRLTVT.

The genes are TRBV7-9 and TRBJ1-1; a weak D match, TRBD1 (6 bases). The germline gives CDR1 SEHNR, CDR2 FQNEAQ (reference sequence). V was clipped by 11 bases and J by 5 bases, with 18 bases between them. The CDR3 consists of 13 residues. The CDR3 is CASVGGANTEAFF. In DNA, the CDR3 is TGTGCCTCCGTCGGGGGGGCGAATACTGAAGCTTTCTTT.